This is a list of T cell receptor beta chains from one sample in a study of blood T cell repertoires in COVID-19. Only in-frame clones appear in the TCRdb table, and some are missing; sequencing was by immunoSEQ multiplex PCR. The data show approximately 200,000 clones, with 65% to 85% seen just once and less than 8.5% held by the top ten. Sequenced sample: PBMCs or T cells enriched from blood (not recorded which). The source is a man aged 35-49 years who had recovered from COVID-19. The CDR3 runs from the conserved cysteine through the conserved F or W. D genes are given only for firm matches. Some rows mark clone size as missing; the rest say once, few, many or name a class of expanded clone.

D gene	clone size	J gene	V gene	CDR3 DNA	CDR3 protein
TRBD1	-	TRBJ2-7	TRBV18	TGTGCCAGCTCACCGATTCTTTCCGGGACAGGGACCTACGAGCAGTACTTC	CASSPILSGTGTYEQYF
TRBD1	-	TRBJ1-1	TRBV11-2	TGTGCCAGCAGCGTAGGACAGGGGTGGAACACTGAAGCTTTCTTT	CASSVGQGWNTEAFF
TRBD1	-	TRBJ1-1	TRBV18	TGTGCCAGCTCAACGACTTCCGGGACAGGGGGGCCACTGAACACTGAAGCTTTCTTT	CASSTTSGTGGPLNTEAFF
TRBD1	-	TRBJ1-2	TRBV7-2	TGTGCCAGCAGCGAGGACAGGGCCTATGGCTACACCTTC	CASSEDRAYGYTF
-	few	TRBJ2-7	TRBV5-1	TGCGCCAGCAGCCCGTATTCAGGGGTAGGGTACGAGCAGTACTTC	CASSPYSGVGYEQYF
-	-	TRBJ2-1	TRBV5-1	TGCGCCAGCAGCTTGGGGGCCGAGTACAATGAGCAGTTCTTC	CASSLGAEYNEQFF
TRBD1	-	TRBJ1-2	TRBV4-1	TGCGCCAGCAGCCAAGGGTTACGGGACAGGGGGGGGAACTATGGCTACACCTTC	CASSQGLRDRGGNYGYTF
-	-	TRBJ2-3	TRBV19	TGTGCCAACAGCAAACAACCCGACACAGATACGCAGTATTTT	CANSKQPDTDTQYF
TRBD1	once	TRBJ1-2	TRBV11-2	TGTGCCAGCAGCTTACAGGGGGCGCCTAACTATGGCTACACCTTC	CASSLQGAPNYGYTF
-	-	TRBJ2-2	TRBV5-6	TGTGCCAGCAGCCGAGGGTCCACCGGGGAGCTGTTTTTT	CASSRGSTGELFF
TRBD1	-	TRBJ1-1	TRBV18	TGTGCCAGCTCACCCGGAAGGGACAGGGGGCCTGAAGCTTTCTTT	CASSPGRDRGPEAFF
-	-	TRBJ1-2	TRBV20-1	TGCAGTGCTATACAGGATGGCTACACCTTC	CSAIQDGYTF
TRBD1	-	TRBJ2-7	TRBV4-2	TGTGCCAGTGCCGGGACAGGGGATTCCTACGAGCAGTACTTC	CASAGTGDSYEQYF
TRBD1	-	TRBJ1-6	TRBV5-1	TGCGCCAGCAGCTCGGACAGGGATTATTCACCCCTCCACTTT	CASSSDRDYSPLHF
-	-	TRBJ1-1	TRBV7-2	TGTGCCAGCAGCTTAGAGTTGGGGGCCGGTACTGAAGCTTTCTTT	CASSLELGAGTEAFF
-	-	TRBJ2-3	TRBV5-4	TGTGCCAGCAGCTTGTACGGGGGAATAAGCACAGATACGCAGTATTTT	CASSLYGGISTDTQYF
-	-	TRBJ1-4	TRBV5-8	TGTGCCAGCAGCTTTGCAGGGGAGTTCTTCGTAAGGGAAAAACTGTTTTTT	CASSFAGEFFVREKLFF
-	-	TRBJ1-2	TRBV28	TGTGCCAGCAGTTTTTCGAGAGAGTATGGCTACACCTTC	CASSFSREYGYTF
-	many	TRBJ1-5	TRBV10-3	TGTGCCATCAGTGAGTCGCAGGGACAACTAAATCAGCCCCAGCATTTT	CAISESQGQLNQPQHF
-	-	TRBJ1-1	TRBV19	TGTGCCGCCGGTTGGGCCGCCCTGAACACTGAAGCTTTCTTT	CAAGWAALNTEAFF
-	-	TRBJ1-5	TRBV2	TGTGCCAGCAGTGCCCAAAATCAGCCCCAGCATTTT	CASSAQNQPQHF
TRBD2	-	TRBJ2-3	TRBV7-9	TGTGCCAGCAGCTCCGGGACTAGCGGGGGTTATACGCAGTATTTT	CASSSGTSGGYTQYF
TRBD2	-	TRBJ2-5	TRBV28	TGTGCCAGCAGTTTGACTAGCCGGCAAGAGACCCAGTACTTC	CASSLTSRQETQYF
TRBD2	few	TRBJ2-7	TRBV20-1	TGCAGTGCTGGTGGACTAGCGGGGGGCCATGTAGCCTACGAGCAGTACTTC	CSAGGLAGGHVAYEQYF
-	-	TRBJ2-6	TRBV4-1	TGCGCCAGCAGCCCGGCGGTAATAACGGTGCGGGGGGCCAACGTCCTGACTTTC	CASSPAVITVRGANVLTF
TRBD1	few	TRBJ1-2	TRBV5-1	TGCGCCAGCAGCTCTTCCGGGACAGCGTATGGCTACACCTTC	CASSSSGTAYGYTF
TRBD1	-	TRBJ2-2	TRBV19	TGTGCCAGTAGTATCCCAGGGGGAAACACCGGGGAGCTGTTTTTT	CASSIPGGNTGELFF
TRBD1	once	TRBJ1-2	TRBV2	TGTGCCAGAACGACAGGGAAGGATGGCTACACCTTC	CARTTGKDGYTF
-	-	TRBJ1-2	TRBV6-5	TGTGCCAGCAGCCCAGGGCCTTCGAACTATGGCTACACCTTC	CASSPGPSNYGYTF
-	-	TRBJ1-2	TRBV7-9	TGTGCCAGCAGCTTAACCGGCCGGGTAGATGGCTACACCTTC	CASSLTGRVDGYTF
TRBD2	-	TRBJ2-1	TRBV5-1	TGCGCCAGCAGCTTGGAGCCCCTAGCGGGGTCCTACAATGAGCAGTTCTTC	CASSLEPLAGSYNEQFF
-	few	TRBJ1-4	TRBV14	TGTGCCAGCAGCCAACTCCGAGCGGGGGCCAGATCATCAACTAATGAAAAACTGTTTTTT	CASSQLRAGARSSTNEKLFF
-	-	TRBJ2-5	TRBV5-1	TGCGCCAGCAGCCTGGGGGCAGCTCAAGAGACCCAGTACTTC	CASSLGAAQETQYF
-	-	TRBJ2-3	TRBV6-1	TGTGCCAGCAGTGAACTGCTAGCGTTAGATACGCAGTATTTT	CASSELLALDTQYF
-	-	TRBJ2-7	TRBV4-1	TGCGCCAGCAGCCAGGGTACCGGGACACGAGGAGAGCAGTACTTC	CASSQGTGTRGEQYF
-	-	TRBJ1-2	TRBV28	TGTGCCAGCAGTTTTGCGGGGGAGGACTATGGCTACACCTTC	CASSFAGEDYGYTF
TRBD2	few	TRBJ2-7	TRBV9	TGTGCCAGCAGCGTGACCAGCGGGGGAAAAGACGAGCAGTACTTC	CASSVTSGGKDEQYF
TRBD1	-	TRBJ1-2	TRBV6-1	TGTGCCAGCAGTGAAAGTACTACCCTTGACAGGGTAAAAAAATGGGACTCCTTC	CASSESTTLDRVKKWDSF
-	-	TRBJ1-2	TRBV11-1	TGTGCCAGCAGCTTAACGCCTGGGGGCAGAGGATATGGCTACACCTTC	CASSLTPGGRGYGYTF
-	-	TRBJ2-3	TRBV9	TGTGCCAGCAGCGTAGCCCTAGGTTCAGATACGCAGTATTTT	CASSVALGSDTQYF
-	-	TRBJ2-7	TRBV3-1/TRBV3-2	TGTGCCAGCAGCCAAGTTTCTACAGGTCCCTACGAGCAGTACTTC	CASSQVSTGPYEQYF
TRBD2	-	TRBJ2-5	TRBV23-1	TGCGCCAGCAGTCAATCGAGCCGCGGGGGGATCCAAGAGACCCAGTACTTC	CASSQSSRGGIQETQYF
-	once	TRBJ2-1	TRBV5-1	TGCGCCAGCAGCTCGTACAATGAGCAGTTCTTC	CASSSYNEQFF
-	-	TRBJ1-2	TRBV6-2/TRBV6-3	TGTGCCAGCAGTTACTCGAGGTTTTTGAGCAGGGGAGACTATGGCTACACCTTC	CASSYSRFLSRGDYGYTF
-	-	TRBJ2-3	TRBV5-1	TGCGCCAGCAGCTTGGACTATGCAGATACGCAGTATTTT	CASSLDYADTQYF
TRBD2	-	TRBJ2-5	TRBV9	TGTGCCAGCAGCGAGGGGGAGCGGGGGAACCCACCAGAGACCCAGTACTTC	CASSEGERGNPPETQYF
TRBD2	-	TRBJ2-1	TRBV24-1	TGTGCCACCAGTGATTTGGCCGCTAGCGGGGAGGTCGATGAGCAGTTCTTC	CATSDLAASGEVDEQFF
TRBD1	-	TRBJ2-1	TRBV29-1	TGCAGCGTAGGAGATGGGGACAGTGGGGCCTACAATGAGCAGTTCTTC	CSVGDGDSGAYNEQFF